The T cell receptor (beta chain) described here comes from a study of OX40 agonist ivuxolimab in advanced cancers. There are 13 residues in the CDR3. Germline-derived CDR1 and CDR2 are SQVTM and ANQGSEA. With V trimmed by 3 bases and J by 6 bases, 4 bases remained unmatched. The assay was immunoSEQ multiplex PCR, and TCRdb's table has in-frame clones only and misses some. Of 30,000 to 40,000 clones in the sample, 92% are singletons; the top ten hold less than 25%. This receptor was identified in an adult with an advanced solid tumor such as melanoma, head and neck, liver or kidney cancer. V is TRBV29-1 and J is TRBJ2-2; 7 bases agree with TRBD2. Sequenced here: CD4+ or CD8+ T cells sorted from blood, sampled in a trial of the OX40 agonist ivuxolimab. For the CDR3, the DNA is TGCAGCGTTGACTCGCGGGAGTCCGGGGAGCTGTTTTTT. As protein: CSVDSRESGELFF.